Below, 23 T cell receptor beta chains from the same sample are listed, as sequenced in a study of T cells after yellow fever vaccination. TCRdb re-derived calls from the 5' RACE reads in MiXCR, one entry per CDR3 protein. The repertoire has some 300,000 distinct CDR3 sequences, around 4% of them found once; the top ten carry 23%. Specimen: PBMCs, collected on the day of the yellow fever booster vaccination. The receptors originated from a man aged 18 to 29 who received the YFV17D yellow fever vaccine.

This clonotype was recorded many times. CDR3 region: CASSQVRPGRRGYTF. In DNA form, the CDR3 reads TGCGCCAGCAGCCAAGTTCGTCCGGGACGAAGAGGCTACACCTTC. V and J are TRBV4-1 and TRBJ1-2, with a possible D match to TRBD1 (5 bases). Trimming stripped 1 base from V and 8 bases from J, with 17 bases between. Germline V gene data show CDR1 as MGHRA and CDR2 as YSYEKL. The CDR3 has 15 amino acids.

This rearrangement joins TRBV27 to TRBJ2-1, with 8 nucleotides matching TRBD1. The length of the CDR3 is 16 residues. Losses at the gene ends were 7 bases for V and 3 bases for J; bases not matched to a gene: 11. From germline, CDR1 is MNHEY and CDR2 SMNVEV (reference sequence). CDR3: CASMVRGQAFYNEQFF. CDR3 DNA: TGTGCCAGCATGGTACGGGGACAGGCTTTCTACAATGAGCAGTTCTTC.

There are many counts of this clonotype. The V and J genes are TRBV6-5 and TRBJ1-6; D is perhaps TRBD1 (5 bases). V was shortened by 2 bases and J by 6 bases, with 8 bases between the two germline ends. This CDR3 is built from 14 residues. Germline V lookup: CDR1 MNHEY, CDR2 SVGAGI. The CDR3 here is CASSYGTFNSPLHF. Written as DNA, the CDR3 is TGTGCCAGCAGTTACGGGACCTTTAATTCACCCCTCCACTTT.

This chain connects TRBV7-2 to TRBJ1-4; possibly TRBD1 for D (6 bases). The V gene's germline CDR1 is SGHTA and CDR2 FQGNSA. Trimming cost V 6 bases and J 7 bases, with 15 bases left between them. This CDR3 has 14 amino acids. The CDR3 is CASSPGAGAEKLFF. The DNA of the CDR3 is TGTGCCAGCAGTCCAGGGGCCGGTGCTGAAAAACTGTTTTTT. The full variable domain, in which reference TRBV7-2 and TRBJ1-4 provide the parts outside the CDR3, is GAGVSQSPSNKVTEKGKDVELRCDPISGHTALYWYRQSLGQGLEFLIYFQGNSAPDKSGLPSDRFSAERTGGSVSTLTIQRTQQEDSAVYLCASSPGAGAEKLFFGSGTQLSVL.

This clonotype was seen more than once but under ten times. The chain uses TRBV28 and TRBJ2-7, with a tentative D call TRBD2 (5 bases). The ends were cut back, 3 bases at V and 3 bases at J, with 15 bases in the middle. The CDR3 runs 15 residues. Looked up from germline, CDR1 is MDHEN and CDR2 is SYDVKM. This CDR3 reads CASSFPGRANYEQYV. The CDR3 DNA sequence: TGTGCCAGCAGTTTTCCGGGAAGAGCGAACTACGAGCAGTACGTC.

This chain joins TRBV5-6 and TRBJ2-5; D possibly matches TRBD1 or TRBD2 (6 bases each). V dropped 5 bases and J dropped 5 bases, with 13 bases sitting between them. Germline lookup yields CDR1 SGHDT and CDR2 YYEEEE. The CDR3 is made up of 13 amino acids. DNA for the CDR3: TGTGCCAGCAGACCGAGGGGGAGGGAGACCCAGTACTTC. Its protein is CASRPRGRETQYF. The variable domain in full, with the rest retrieved from reference TRBV5-6 and TRBJ2-5, is DAGVTQSPTHLIKTRGQQVTLRCSPKSGHDTVSWYQQALGQGPQFIFQYYEEEERQRGNFPDRFSGHQFPNYSSELNVNALLLGDSALYLCASRPRGRETQYFGPGTRLLVL.

This clonotype was recorded many times. The CDR3 nucleotides read TGTGCCAGCAGTTTGCGGAACCAAGAGACCCAGTACTTC. Residues: CASSLRNQETQYF. This chain joins TRBV27 and TRBJ2-5; D ambiguous. The germline gives CDR1 MNHEY, CDR2 SMNVEV (reference sequence). CDR3 length: 13 amino acids. The germline V and J ends were trimmed by 3 bases and 0 bases, with 5 bases remaining between them.

This clonotype was seen many times. The chain joins TRBV4-1 to TRBJ1-5; D perhaps matches TRBD1 (5 bases). This CDR3 comprises 15 residues. The V gene's germline CDR1 is MGHRA and CDR2 YSYEKL. Trimming shortened V by 5 bases and J by 2 bases, and 13 bases separated the two germline ends. CDR3 nucleotides: TGCGCCAGCAGCAAGGGGCAATATCGCAATCAGCCCCAGCATTTT. Translation: CASSKGQYRNQPQHF.

This clonotype was observed at least ten times. This chain uses TRBV5-1 with TRBJ2-1; TRBD1 matches 11 bases. This CDR3 contains 15 residues. Trimming at V came to 4 bases and at J to 6 bases, leaving 6 bases not matched to a gene. In germline, CDR1 is SGHRS, CDR2 YFSETQ. CDR3 region: CASSPGTGGVNEQFF. The CDR3 nucleotides are TGCGCCAGCAGCCCCGGGACAGGGGGTGTCAATGAGCAGTTCTTC. The whole variable domain, remainder taken from reference TRBV5-1 and TRBJ2-1, is KAGVTQTPRYLIKTRGQQVTLSCSPISGHRSVSWYQQTPGQGLQFLFEYFSETQRNKGNFPGRFSGRQFSNSRSEMNVSTLELGDSALYLCASSPGTGGVNEQFFGPGTRLTVL.

This clonotype was counted between two and nine times. The chain links TRBV5-1 to TRBJ2-1, with D unresolved. Trimming removed 0 bases at V and 6 bases at J, with 13 bases between. From germline, CDR1 is SGHRS and CDR2 YFSETQ. The CDR3 is made up of 15 amino acids. CDR3 DNA sequence: TGCGCCAGCAGCTTGGCCCAGCGAGGTTTCAATGAGCAGTTCTTC. Encoded protein: CASSLAQRGFNEQFF. The variable domain in full, with the rest retrieved from reference TRBV5-1 and TRBJ2-1, is KAGVTQTPRYLIKTRGQQVTLSCSPISGHRSVSWYQQTPGQGLQFLFEYFSETQRNKGNFPGRFSGRQFSNSRSEMNVSTLELGDSALYLCASSLAQRGFNEQFFGPGTRLTVL.

The chain is built from TRBV2 and TRBJ1-3; D call uncertain. Germline values: CDR1 SNHLY, CDR2 FYNNEI. Trimming pared 7 bases from V and 2 bases from J, leaving 9 bases between. CDR3 size: 13 residues. CDR3 sequence reads: CASTGRAGNTIYF. In DNA, the CDR3 is TGTGCCAGCACTGGGAGAGCTGGAAACACCATATATTTT.

The genes are TRBV28 and TRBJ2-1; D ambiguous. The length of the CDR3 is 15 residues. Germline CDR1 MDHEN, CDR2 SYDVKM. Trimming left V 2 bases short and J 3 bases short, with 11 bases between. CDR3 sequence reads: CASSLDPPGYNEQFF. DNA for the CDR3: TGTGCCAGCAGTTTAGACCCGCCGGGCTACAATGAGCAGTTCTTC. Together with reference TRBV28 and TRBJ2-1, the CDR3 gives the full variable domain: DVKVTQSSRYLVKRTGEKVFLECVQDMDHENMFWYRQDPGLGLRLIYFSYDVKMKEKGDIPEGYSVSREKKERFSLILESASTNQTSMYLCASSLDPPGYNEQFFGPGTRLTVL.

This clonotype was found many times. The chain uses TRBV27 and TRBJ2-7; 11 positions match TRBD2. CDR1 MNHEY and CDR2 SMNVEV come from the germline V gene (reference sequence). V trimming: 5 bases; J trimming: 2 bases; junction bases outside the gene matches: 5. CDR3 size: 15 residues. CDR3 in DNA: TGTGCCAGCAGTACTAGCGGGGGAGGCACCTACGAGCAGTACTTC. This translates into CASSTSGGGTYEQYF.

This clonotype was seen more than once but under ten times. The CDR3 DNA is TGTGCCACCAGCAGAGTTCGGGCAGGGGGCGTGGATGAGCAGTTCTTC. Translated, it gives CATSRVRAGGVDEQFF. The chain is built from TRBV15 and TRBJ2-1, with 8 bases identical to TRBD1. J gave up 8 bases and V 1 base, and 10 bases lay outside the gene matches. The CDR3 covers 16 residues. Germline V CDR1 and CDR2: LNHNV, YYDKDF (reference sequence).

The chain employs TRBV5-4 and TRBJ1-1; the D is unclear. Deletions cut 3 bases from V and 1 base from J, with 7 bases between. The germline V gene has CDR1 SGHNT and CDR2 YYREEE (reference sequence). CDR3 length: 13 amino acids. CDR3 region: CASSYEGNTEAFF. In DNA, the CDR3 is TGTGCCAGCAGCTACGAGGGGAACACTGAAGCTTTCTTT.

Comments on this clonotype: A much larger clone is a single base away; this may be a read error. The chain employs TRBV12-5 and TRBJ2-5; D could derive from TRBD1 or TRBD2 (5 bases each). Germline loops: CDR1 LGHNT, CDR2 FRNRAP. The CDR3 has 16 amino acids. This chain's CDR3 is CACGLDFGTSGETQYF. The CDR3 DNA reads as TGTGCTTGTGGTTTGGACTTTGGGACGAGTGGGGAGACCCAGTACTTC.

This clonotype has ten or more counts. The chain employs TRBV5-5 and TRBJ1-1; the D gene is possibly TRBD1 (6 bases). Trimming shortened V by 4 bases and J by 1 base, and 14 bases separated the two germline ends. This CDR3 is built from 15 residues. In germline, CDR1 is SGHKS, CDR2 YYEKEE (reference sequence). CDR3 coding DNA: TGTGCCAGCAGCGCCTCAGGGGACGCGAACACTGAAGCTTTCTTT. Its translation is CASSASGDANTEAFF.

This clonotype was seen many times. The chain links TRBV9 to TRBJ1-2, with 10 bases matching TRBD1. CDR1 is SGDLS and CDR2 is YYNGEE in the germline V gene. Germline trimming cut 4 bases from V and 4 bases from J; bases unmatched to any gene: 7. The CDR3 spans 15 residues. The CDR3, as DNA: TGTGCCAGCAGCAACCGACAGGGGGCCGGCTATGGCTACACCTTC. Protein product: CASSNRQGAGYGYTF.

The table lists this clonotype with a few counts. This chain links TRBV4-1 with TRBJ1-5, with D unresolved. The V gene lost 0 bases and the J gene lost 2 bases, with 20 bases spanning the gap. The length of the CDR3 is 19 residues. Per germline, CDR1 MGHRA and CDR2 YSYEKL. The CDR3 DNA reads as TGCGCCAGCAGCCAAGACGTCGGCCCGACGGGCACTGGCAATCAGCCCCAGCATTTT. Its protein product is CASSQDVGPTGTGNQPQHF.

This clonotype has at least ten counts. This chain uses TRBV11-2 with TRBJ2-5; D remains ambiguous. Deletions cut 5 bases from V and 4 bases from J, with 23 bases between. The CDR3 length is 17 residues. Per germline, CDR1 SGHAT and CDR2 FQNNGV. The CDR3 DNA follows: TGTGCCAGCAGCCTCTCCTGGCCCCACTCGACTCGAGAGACCCAGTACTTC. Encoded protein: CASSLSWPHSTRETQYF.

There are a few counts of this clonotype. This sequence joins TRBV7-9 and TRBJ2-3; 7 bases fit TRBD1. This CDR3 has 14 residues. Germline V gives CDR1 SEHNR, CDR2 FQNEAQ (reference sequence). J gave up 4 bases and V 4 bases, and 5 bases lay outside the gene matches. The CDR3 DNA is TGTGCCAGCAGCTCATCGACAGGGCCAGATACGCAGTATTTT. The encoded protein is CASSSSTGPDTQYF.

V usage is TRBV27 and J usage is TRBJ2-1; weak D call: TRBD1 (6 bases). Trimming pared 4 bases from V and 6 bases from J, leaving 13 bases between. CDR3 length: 14 amino acids. Germline CDR1 MNHEY, CDR2 SMNVEV (reference sequence). CDR3 sequence: CASSSYRVGNEQFF. The CDR3 nucleotides read TGTGCCAGCAGTTCCTACAGGGTTGGCAATGAGCAGTTCTTC.

This clonotype came up a few times. The chain is built from TRBV12-3 or TRBV12-4 and TRBJ1-1; no definite D call. Trimming took off 2 bases at V and 4 bases at J, with 8 bases between the two ends. This CDR3 has 13 residues. CDR3: CASSLRVLTEAFF. CDR3 DNA: TGTGCCAGCAGTTTAAGGGTGCTCACTGAAGCTTTCTTT.